The clone carrying this TCR beta chain was counted many times. No antigen is known for it. The data stem from a study of molecular identifiers for immune sequencing clone quantification. Germline V CDR1 and CDR2: KGHSH, LQKENI. The length of the CDR3 is 15 residues. V was pared by 3 bases and J by 8 bases, with 17 bases between. General study findings and limits: Effector cells kept over 99% of their molecules in clones above 20 RNA copies, while naive cells kept under 1% there. A single cell's spiked Jurkat TCR RNA was reportedly detectable among one million naive cells.

The use of previously described methods and listed TCR primers produced the bulk TCR libraries. Each CDR3 protein is one row after TCRdb ran MiXCR on the PCR reads. Of 350,000 or so distinct CDR3 sequences listed, roughly 23% are singletons. This sequence originates from a human donor in good health. Some libraries in this study had Jurkat cell RNA spiked in. Sequenced input: naive CD8+ T cells from blood, with Jurkat cell RNA spiked in. The subset is: FACS-sorted CD8+CD4-CCR7+CD45RA+ naive T cells. The gene calls are TRBV18 and TRBJ2-1; tentative D call: TRBD1 (6 bases). The CDR3 DNA follows: TGTGCCAGCTCACCGGGTTCAGGGGTTAGGGATGAGCAGTTCTTC. It is translated as CASSPGSGVRDEQFF.